The rows below give T cell receptor beta chains drawn from one sample of a study of T-cell memory formation after mild COVID-19. TCRdb used MiXCR to reprocess the 5' RACE reads, holding one entry per CDR3 protein. The sample carries roughly 370,000 distinct CDR3 sequences, more than 15% recorded once. Sequencing used PBMCs or a T cell subset sorted from them (not recorded which). These receptors were obtained from a man in his late teens or twenties who had mild COVID-19 (a few samples of this study predate the infection). Cell type and time point are not known. The CDR3 runs from the conserved cysteine through the conserved F or W. The D gene is left open where the match is weak. Rows may omit the clone size; those that give it use once, few, many or a size class.

size	D	V	J	DNA	CDR3
few	-	TRBV4-3	TRBJ1-2	TGCGCCAGCAGCTCCGGGACGGTCTATGGCTACACCTTC	CASSSGTVYGYTF
few	-	TRBV5-4	TRBJ1-1	TGTGCCAGCAGCTTGCTCCAGGGGAAGTTCTCTGAAGCTTTCTTT	CASSLLQGKFSEAFF
few	-	TRBV12-3/TRBV12-4	TRBJ1-1	TGTGCCAGCAGTTTAGCTCACGGGCTCAACACTGAAGCTTTCTTT	CASSLAHGLNTEAFF
-	-	TRBV12-3/TRBV12-4	TRBJ2-5	TGTGCCAGCAGTTTAGGGTACAGGGCCCAGACCCAGTACTTC	CASSLGYRAQTQYF
-	-	TRBV5-6	TRBJ1-1	TGTGCCAGCAGCTTTTACAGGGCGGGAGCTTTCTTT	CASSFYRAGAFF
-	-	TRBV4-3	TRBJ2-1	TGCGCCAGCAGTAAACAGGGATTATATAATGAGCAGTTCTTC	CASSKQGLYNEQFF
-	-	TRBV11-2	TRBJ2-5	TGTGCCAGCAGCACCACCTCCGCCAGGGGATCCCAAGAGACCCAGTACTTC	CASSTTSARGSQETQYF
-	-	TRBV7-2	TRBJ2-3	TGTGCCAGCAGCTTAGCGGAGCGGGCCACAGATACGCAGTATTTT	CASSLAERATDTQYF
many	TRBD1	TRBV7-8	TRBJ2-5	TGTGCCAGCAGCTTTGACAGGGTAGGAGGCGAGACCCAGTACTTC	CASSFDRVGGETQYF
-	-	TRBV7-2	TRBJ2-3	TGTGCCAGCAGCCCGGATTCGGATGGTGCGCAGTATTTT	CASSPDSDGAQYF
few	-	TRBV24-1	TRBJ1-2	TGTGCCACCAGTCTGGGGAGGGAATATGGCTACACCTTC	CATSLGREYGYTF
-	TRBD1	TRBV7-9	TRBJ1-4	TGTGCCAGCAGCCAAAGGGGGCGGTCAGAAGCAACTAATGAAAAACTGTTTTTT	CASSQRGRSEATNEKLFF
-	TRBD2	TRBV11-2	TRBJ2-3	TGTGCCAGCAGCCCGAGGGTTAGCGGGGGGTCAGATACGCAGTATTTT	CASSPRVSGGSDTQYF
many	TRBD1	TRBV3-1	TRBJ2-5	TGTGCCAGCAGAAAAGGACAGGGACTGGAGACCCAGTACTTC	CASRKGQGLETQYF
many	-	TRBV5-1	TRBJ2-3	TGCGCCAGCAGCTTGGTGACGGGGCCCACAGATACGCAGTATTTT	CASSLVTGPTDTQYF
-	TRBD1	TRBV30	TRBJ1-5	TGTGCCTGGAGTCCCGGGACAGGGGTAAATCAGCCCCAGCATTTT	CAWSPGTGVNQPQHF
-	-	TRBV5-6	TRBJ1-6	TGTGCCAGCAGCTTGGAGGTTCAGACCTATAATTCACCCCTCCACTTT	CASSLEVQTYNSPLHF
-	TRBD1	TRBV20-1	TRBJ2-6	TGCAGTGCTCGACAGGGGAACGTAAATGGGGCCAACGTCCTGACTTTC	CSARQGNVNGANVLTF
-	TRBD2	TRBV6-5	TRBJ2-1	TGTGCCAGCAGAAGACTAGCGGGGATTAGCAATGAGCAGTTCTTC	CASRRLAGISNEQFF
few	TRBD2	TRBV20-1	TRBJ2-3	TGCAGTGCTGATTTAGGACTAGCGGGAGGAACAGATACGCAGTATTTT	CSADLGLAGGTDTQYF
few	-	TRBV6-6	TRBJ1-1	TGTGCCAGCAGTTACGGGGGGTGGGTGTTCACTGAAGCTTTCTTT	CASSYGGWVFTEAFF
few	-	TRBV20-1	TRBJ2-1	TGCAGTGCTAGGTCCCCCTACAATGAGCAGTTCTTC	CSARSPYNEQFF
-	-	TRBV12-3/TRBV12-4	TRBJ2-2	TGTGCCAGCAGCGCCCTGAACGGGGAGCTGTTTTTT	CASSALNGELFF
many	-	TRBV7-3	TRBJ2-2	TGTGCCAGCAGCTCCGGACAGCCGACCGGGGAGCTGTTTTTT	CASSSGQPTGELFF
few	TRBD2	TRBV20-1	TRBJ2-1	TGCAGTGCCAGAACTAGCGGTAGTTCCTACAATGAGCAGTTCTTC	CSARTSGSSYNEQFF
few	TRBD2	TRBV9	TRBJ2-3	TGTGCCAGCAGCCCAATGGCGGGGGACCCGGGAGATACGCAGTATTTT	CASSPMAGDPGDTQYF
-	-	TRBV27	TRBJ1-1	TGTGCCAGCAGTCGCATTGGTGAGAACACTGAAGCTTTCTTT	CASSRIGENTEAFF
-	TRBD1	TRBV5-1	TRBJ2-2	TGCGCCAGCAGCTTCACAGGGGAGCGGACCGGGGAGCTGTTTTTT	CASSFTGERTGELFF
few	-	TRBV18	TRBJ2-5	TGTGCCAGCTCACCATACTTGGAGACCCAGTACTTC	CASSPYLETQYF
few	TRBD2	TRBV12-3/TRBV12-4	TRBJ2-7	TGTGCCAGCGCCCAGACTAGCGGGGGCCTGAGCTCCTACGAGCAGTACTTC	CASAQTSGGLSSYEQYF
few	-	TRBV5-4	TRBJ2-1	TGTGCCGGGGGATCCTACAATGAGCAGTTCTTC	CAGGSYNEQFF
few	TRBD2	TRBV9	TRBJ2-7	TGTGCCAGCAGCCCTCCTGGGGCTAGCGGGGAGTACGAGCAGTACTTC	CASSPPGASGEYEQYF
few	-	TRBV7-8	TRBJ2-3	TGTGCCAGCAGCTCCTCCAGTTGGGGATTGGGAGATACGCAGTATTTT	CASSSSSWGLGDTQYF
few	-	TRBV12-3/TRBV12-4	TRBJ1-2	TGTGCCAGCGGATCTTTCCAAGGAAGGGACTATGGCTACACCTTC	CASGSFQGRDYGYTF
few	-	TRBV30	TRBJ2-3	TGTGCCTGGAGTCCCCTCGGAAGGGGCGACGATACGCAGTATTTT	CAWSPLGRGDDTQYF
few	TRBD2	TRBV6-6	TRBJ2-1	TGTGCCAGCAGCCCCGGGACTAGCGGGGGGGCTACCTACAATGAGCAGTTCTTC	CASSPGTSGGATYNEQFF
few	TRBD2	TRBV20-1	TRBJ2-1	TGCAGTGCGCGGGGGTACAATGAGCAGTTCTTC	CSARGYNEQFF
few	TRBD1	TRBV7-2	TRBJ2-5	TGTGCCAGCAGCTTCTCGACAGGGGCCCGATTACCCCAAGAGACCCAGTACTTC	CASSFSTGARLPQETQYF
-	-	TRBV5-1	TRBJ2-3	TGCGCCAGCAGCTTGTGGGCCACAGATACGCAGTATTTT	CASSLWATDTQYF
-	-	TRBV28	TRBJ1-5	TGTGCCAGCAGTCCCAGAGCTCAGCCCCAGCATTTT	CASSPRAQPQHF
-	TRBD2	TRBV20-1	TRBJ2-1	TGCAGTGCTAGAGTAGCGGGGGCCCTAGGGGATGAGCAGTTCTTC	CSARVAGALGDEQFF
many	-	TRBV4-1	TRBJ1-3	TGCGCCAGCAGCCCCAATCGGGTGCTTGGAAACACCATATATTTT	CASSPNRVLGNTIYF
-	TRBD2	TRBV4-2	TRBJ2-1	TGTGCCAGCACCCCTTCCCTCTGGGCGGGGGGGCGAGGCAATGAGCAGTTCTTC	CASTPSLWAGGRGNEQFF
few	-	TRBV10-3	TRBJ1-5	TGTGCCATCAGTTTTTCCGACAGGCTTGATCAGCCCCAGCATTTT	CAISFSDRLDQPQHF
few	-	TRBV4-1	TRBJ1-1	TGCGCCAGCAGCCAAGACGTTATCAGGGGCAGGTCGAACACTGAAGCTTTCTTT	CASSQDVIRGRSNTEAFF
once	-	TRBV2	TRBJ2-1	TGTGCCAGCAGTGAACGGGGGACTTACAATGAGCAGTTCTTC	CASSERGTYNEQFF
-	-	TRBV24-1	TRBJ2-1	TGTGCCACCAGTGATCCCGCTGGCGGGGATAGTAGGCACAATGAGCAGTTCTTC	CATSDPAGGDSRHNEQFF
-	-	TRBV4-2	TRBJ1-2	TGTGCCAGCAGCCATGGCTTAGGGGCGGGTGGCTACACCTTC	CASSHGLGAGGYTF
few	-	TRBV4-1	TRBJ1-4	TGCGCCAGCAGCCGGAACCCCGGGCACACGCTCGGAAAACTGTTTTTT	CASSRNPGHTLGKLFF
few	-	TRBV7-2	TRBJ2-5	TGTGCCAGCAGCTTTGGTGGGGCGCGAGGGCAAGAGACCCAGTACTTC	CASSFGGARGQETQYF
-	-	TRBV18	TRBJ2-5	TGTGCCAGCTCATCTTTGGGGGAAGAGACCCAGTACTTC	CASSSLGEETQYF
-	-	TRBV6-2/TRBV6-3	TRBJ2-1	TGTGCCAGCAACCCGTCCGGGACCCCTGAGCAGTTCTTC	CASNPSGTPEQFF
few	TRBD2	TRBV7-9	TRBJ2-1	TGTGCCAGCGAGCGGGGGGGAAACAATGAGCAGTTCTTC	CASERGGNNEQFF
-	TRBD1	TRBV7-9	TRBJ1-2	TGTGCCAGCAGCCGAGGACAGGGGAGTGACTATGGCTACACCTTC	CASSRGQGSDYGYTF
-	TRBD1	TRBV6-4	TRBJ2-7	TGTGCCAGCAGTCCCGGGACAGGATACGAGCAGTACTTC	CASSPGTGYEQYF
-	-	TRBV12-3/TRBV12-4	TRBJ1-2	TGTGCCAGCAGTTTAGGGAACAGGGATGGCTACACCTTC	CASSLGNRDGYTF
few	TRBD1	TRBV12-3/TRBV12-4	TRBJ1-1	TGTGCCAGCAGCCCGACAGGGGGAGTTGCGACTGAAGCTTTCTTT	CASSPTGGVATEAFF
many	-	TRBV5-1	TRBJ1-1	TGCGCCAGCAGCCAACCTGAACAGGGTGGGAACACTGAAGCTTTCTTT	CASSQPEQGGNTEAFF
-	-	TRBV5-1	TRBJ1-1	TGCGCCAGCAGCCTGAACGGGGGTATAATGAACACTGAAGCTTTCTTT	CASSLNGGIMNTEAFF